This T cell receptor (beta chain) originates from a study of cytotoxic CD8 clonotypes in ibrutinib-treated CLL. Concerning this clone: What it recognizes is unknown.

The study, taken as a whole, reports: The clonality went up when patients responded to ibrutinib and dropped back toward baseline at progression.

TCRdb's copy holds only in-frame clones and misses some; the assay was immunoSEQ multiplex PCR. The data show approximately 24,000 clones, nearly 70% seen once. Sequencing was performed on PBMCs, taken at disease progression, from a patient treated with ibrutinib. The receptor comes from a human donor with chronic lymphocytic leukemia.

The CDR3 DNA follows: TGTGCCAGCTCACCTCTACAGGGGGAGGGTGAAGCTTTCTTT. Its translation is CASSPLQGEGEAFF. The chain carries TRBV18 and TRBJ1-1; 8 bases map to TRBD1. CDR1 and CDR2 from the germline V gene are KGHSH and LQKENI. The CDR3 spans 14 residues. Germline trimming cut 3 bases from V and 7 bases from J; bases unmatched to any gene: 7.